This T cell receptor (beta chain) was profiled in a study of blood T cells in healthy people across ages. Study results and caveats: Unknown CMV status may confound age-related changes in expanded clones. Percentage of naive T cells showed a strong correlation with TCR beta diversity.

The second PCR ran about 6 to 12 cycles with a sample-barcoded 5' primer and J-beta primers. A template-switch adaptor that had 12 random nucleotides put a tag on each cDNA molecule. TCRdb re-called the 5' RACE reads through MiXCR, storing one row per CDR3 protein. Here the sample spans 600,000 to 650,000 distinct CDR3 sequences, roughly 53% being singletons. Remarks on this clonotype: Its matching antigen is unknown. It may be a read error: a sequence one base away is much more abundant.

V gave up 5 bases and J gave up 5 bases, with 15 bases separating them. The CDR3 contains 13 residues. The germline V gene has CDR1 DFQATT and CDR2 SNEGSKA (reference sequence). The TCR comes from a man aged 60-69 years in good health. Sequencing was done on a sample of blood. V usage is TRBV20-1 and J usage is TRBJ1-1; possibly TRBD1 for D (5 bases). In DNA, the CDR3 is TGCAGTGCTTCCAAAGGGGAAGGGACTGAAGCTTTCTTT. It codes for CSASKGEGTEAFF.